This T cell receptor beta chain is from a study of tumor-infiltrating lymphocytes in primary liver carcinoma. Without any cell sorting, about 19-31 mg of bulk tissue yielded co-extracted RNA and DNA. These patients lived with chronic HBV infection and had never been treated. On this clonotype: At one of its ends the junction is not consistent with the germline gene, which may arise from a read error.

CDR3 length equals 16 residues. Germline V gene data show CDR1 as SGHVS and CDR2 as FQNEAQ. TCR beta cDNA was prepared out of roughly 450 ng total RNA by means of a constant-region primer. It was through three nested multiplex PCR rounds of slightly modified ARM-PCR that TCR beta libraries arose. TRBV1-TRBV30 forward primers paired with a C-beta reverse primer were used in the first two PCR rounds, which ran 9 to 10 cycles each. TCRdb called the multiplex PCR reads again in MiXCR, with one record for every CDR3 protein. Of about 130,000 distinct CDR3 sequences in the sample, 55% to 75% were seen once.

This receptor was identified in a woman aged 55-75 years with primary liver carcinoma and hepatitis B virus infection. Sequencing was performed on liver tumor tissue from sampling region 3. Specified subset: tumor region T3, left-lateral pole. The rearrangement uses TRBV7-8 and TRBJ2-1, with 9 bases lining up with TRBD1. In DNA, the CDR3 is TGTGCCAGTAGCTTACAACAGGGGGCTGGTTACAATGAGCAGTTCTTC. Its translation: CASSLQQGAGYNEQFF.